This entry lists 27 T cell receptor beta chains sequenced from one sample in a study of T-cell reconstitution after alpha-beta-depleted transplantation in children. Unique molecular identifiers were incorporated during preparation of the TCRbeta library. One entry per CDR3 protein, called by TCRdb with MiXCR from the PCR reads. Here the sample spans 90,000 to 100,000 distinct CDR3 sequences, roughly a quarter being singletons. Sequencing used PBMCs, obtained before TCRalphabeta/CD19-depleted stem cell transplant. These receptors came from a boy between 2 and 10 years old with acute lymphoblastic leukemia, due to receive a stem cell transplant.

This clonotype was seen ten or more times. This chain uses TRBV11-2 with TRBJ2-1; D unresolved. This CDR3 is built from 14 residues. Germline assignment: CDR1 SGHAT and CDR2 FQNNGV. The germline V and J ends were trimmed by 5 bases and 2 bases, with 10 bases remaining between them. The CDR3 DNA is TGTGCCAGCAGCGAAACCAAGGCCTACAATGAGCAGTTCTTC. The encoded protein is CASSETKAYNEQFF. Drawing the rest from reference TRBV11-2 and TRBJ2-1, the complete variable domain is EAGVAQSPRYKIIEKRQSVAFWCNPISGHATLYWYQQILGQGPKLLIQFQNNGVVDDSQLPKDRFSAERLKGVDSTLKIQPAKLEDSAVYLCASSETKAYNEQFFGPGTRLTVL.

This clonotype was counted between two and nine times. The CDR3 DNA follows: TGTGCCAGCAGTTCCTCGGGGGAGCGGGTACGAGAGACCCAGTACTTC. It encodes CASSSSGERVRETQYF. The rearrangement joins TRBV12-3 or TRBV12-4 to TRBJ2-5; weak D call: TRBD2 (6 bases). The ends were cut back, 4 bases at V and 4 bases at J, with 19 bases in the middle. The CDR3 loop spans 16 amino acids.

This clonotype was found a few times. The chain carries TRBV5-1 and TRBJ2-5, with unresolved D. The germline V gene has CDR1 SGHRS and CDR2 YFSETQ. This CDR3 has 12 amino acids. V was pared by 5 bases and J by 2 bases, with 7 bases between. The CDR3 sequence is CASRRFQETQYF. Here the CDR3 DNA reads TGCGCCAGCAGGAGGTTTCAAGAGACCCAGTACTTC.

The V gene is TRBV2, the J gene TRBJ2-7; no firm D call. Germline V gives CDR1 SNHLY, CDR2 FYNNEI. The CDR3 spans 15 residues. Trimming pared 0 bases from V and 7 bases from J, leaving 16 bases between. Written as DNA, the CDR3 is TGTGCCAGCAGTGAAGCGCGGTTGGGGATGACAGAGCAGTACTTC. Protein: CASSEARLGMTEQYF.

This clonotype has more than one count but fewer than ten. The chain is built from TRBV28 and TRBJ2-4, with D tentatively TRBD2 (5 bases). Trimming took 5 bases from V and 1 from J, leaving 12 bases between them. This CDR3 is 15 amino acids long. Germline CDR1 MDHEN, CDR2 SYDVKM. CDR3 coding DNA: TGTGCCAGCAGTAGGTGGGAGTCGGCCAAAAACATTCAGTACTTC. Its translation: CASSRWESAKNIQYF.

There are a few counts of this clonotype. The chain employs TRBV15 and TRBJ1-1; D is uncertain. The length of the CDR3 is 13 residues. Germline values: CDR1 LNHNV, CDR2 YYDKDF (reference sequence). With 1 base removed from V and 1 base from J, the gap between germline ends came to 4 bases. Here the CDR3 DNA reads TGTGCCACCAGCAGAGGACAGAACACTGAAGCTTTCTTT. As protein: CATSRGQNTEAFF. Together with reference TRBV15 and TRBJ1-1, the CDR3 gives the full variable domain: DAMVIQNPRYQVTQFGKPVTLSCSQTLNHNVMYWYQQKSSQAPKLLFHYYDKDFNNEADTPDNFQSRRPNTSFCFLDIRSPGLGDTAMYLCATSRGQNTEAFFGQGTRLTVV.

The V and J genes are TRBV20-1 and TRBJ2-6; a possible D gene is TRBD1 (5 bases). The V gene's germline CDR1 is DFQATT and CDR2 SNEGSKA (reference sequence). The CDR3 has 14 residues. Trimming pared 4 bases from V and 2 bases from J, leaving 9 bases between. The chain's CDR3 is CSATPGPGANVLTF. CDR3 bases: TGCAGTGCTACCCCAGGGCCTGGGGCCAACGTCCTGACTTTC.

The CDR3 region is CAISEGGGAIGELFF. For the CDR3, the DNA is TGTGCCATCAGTGAAGGCGGAGGGGCGATCGGGGAGCTGTTTTTT. The chain joins TRBV10-3 to TRBJ2-2, with D possibly matching TRBD2 (6 bases). The germline V and J ends were trimmed by 3 bases and 7 bases, with 15 bases remaining between them. Germline V gives CDR1 ENHRY, CDR2 SYGVKD. The CDR3 contains 15 residues.

This clonotype has only a few counts. The rearrangement joins TRBV7-2 to TRBJ2-1; 14 nucleotides match TRBD2. This CDR3 comprises 15 residues. Looked up from germline, CDR1 is SGHTA and CDR2 is FQGNSA. Losses at the gene ends were 4 bases for V and 6 bases for J; bases not matched to a gene: 2. The DNA for the CDR3 is TGTGCCAGCAGCTGGACTAGCGGGAGGCTCAATGAGCAGTTCTTC. This encodes CASSWTSGRLNEQFF.

There are many counts of this clonotype. The V gene is TRBV10-3, the J gene TRBJ2-3; D might be TRBD2 (6 bases). CDR1 ENHRY and CDR2 SYGVKD come from the germline V gene. This CDR3 is 13 amino acids long. V shed 4 bases and J shed 4 bases, with 9 bases lying between them. In DNA, the CDR3 is TGTGCCATCAGTGGCGGAGGGGCAGATACGCAGTATTTT. This codes for CAISGGGADTQYF.

The genes are TRBV9 and TRBJ1-2; D is uncertain. Germline-derived CDR1 and CDR2 are SGDLS and YYNGEE. Trimming left V 0 bases short and J 7 bases short, with 10 bases between. The CDR3 runs to 13 residues. The CDR3: CASSVAPEGGYTF. The CDR3 DNA sequence: TGTGCCAGCAGCGTAGCTCCGGAGGGTGGCTACACCTTC.

The chain joins TRBV12-3 or TRBV12-4 to TRBJ2-1; TRBD2 matches at 7 bases. This CDR3 spans 13 amino acids. V lost 8 bases to trimming and J lost 3 bases; unmatched junction nucleotides: 4. CDR3 in DNA: TGTGCCAGCCAAACGGGGGGCTACAATGAGCAGTTCTTC. It yields the protein CASQTGGYNEQFF.

The chain joins TRBV12-3 or TRBV12-4 to TRBJ2-3; the match to TRBD1 covers 7 bases. The trim removed 1 base at V and 2 bases at J, leaving 3 bases unmatched. CDR3 size: 15 residues. The CDR3 sequence: CASSLGDRITDTQYF. In DNA form, the CDR3 reads TGTGCCAGCAGTTTAGGGGACAGAATCACAGATACGCAGTATTTT.

The chain carries TRBV2 and TRBJ1-5; tentative D call: TRBD1 (6 bases). The germline CDR1 and CDR2 sequences are SNHLY and FYNNEI. The CDR3 spans 15 residues. V was trimmed by 2 bases and J by 4 bases, leaving 12 bases between them. CDR3 coding DNA: TGTGCCAGCAGTGAATTCCCCCAGGGGAATCAGCCCCAGCATTTT. Amino acids: CASSEFPQGNQPQHF.

At least ten counts were recorded for this clonotype. The chain recombines TRBV30 with TRBJ1-2; D unclear. The CDR3 consists of 14 residues. Trimming pared 4 bases from V and 6 bases from J, leaving 18 bases between. Germline CDR1 is GTSNPN and CDR2 is SVGIG (reference sequence). CDR3 sequence: CAWTDADRFNGYTF. CDR3 coding DNA: TGTGCCTGGACCGACGCGGACCGTTTTAATGGCTACACCTTC.

Only a few counts were recorded for this clonotype. This chain uses TRBV28 with TRBJ2-3; the D is unclear. V was cut by 3 bases and J by 0 bases, with 10 bases left in between. The CDR3 consists of 15 residues. From germline, CDR1 is MDHEN and CDR2 SYDVKM. The CDR3 sequence: CASSFSWVSTDTQYF. CDR3 DNA sequence: TGTGCCAGCAGTTTTTCGTGGGTTAGCACAGATACGCAGTATTTT. Using reference TRBV28 and TRBJ2-3 for the parts outside the CDR3, the full variable domain is DVKVTQSSRYLVKRTGEKVFLECVQDMDHENMFWYRQDPGLGLRLIYFSYDVKMKEKGDIPEGYSVSREKKERFSLILESASTNQTSMYLCASSFSWVSTDTQYFGPGTRLTVL.

This clonotype was counted many times. J is TRBJ2-5 and V is TRBV5-1; 8 bases are shared with TRBD1. V gave up 2 bases and J gave up 2 bases; unmatched junction bases: 5. The CDR3 loop spans 15 amino acids. Germline V gene sequence: CDR1 SGHRS, CDR2 YFSETQ. The CDR3 here is CASSLWTGRQETQYF. DNA of the CDR3: TGCGCCAGCAGCTTATGGACAGGGCGGCAAGAGACCCAGTACTTC.

Only a few counts were recorded for this clonotype. The CDR3 loop reads CASSPGLAPVTTQYF. The DNA of the CDR3 is TGTGCCAGCAGCCCAGGACTAGCCCCAGTCACGACGCAGTATTTT. The chain is built from TRBV7-9 and TRBJ2-3; 8 bases map to TRBD2. The V and J ends lost 5 bases and 9 bases, in that order; junction bases with no gene match: 13. This CDR3 spans 15 amino acids. Germline-derived CDR1 and CDR2 are SEHNR and FQNEAQ (reference sequence).

The rearrangement joins TRBV7-2 to TRBJ2-7; either TRBD1 or TRBD2 may fit D (5 bases each). The V gene's germline CDR1 is SGHTA and CDR2 FQGNSA. The CDR3 is 12 residues long. Trimming pared 3 bases from V and 6 bases from J, leaving 9 bases between. The chain's CDR3 is CASSFPGSEQYF. The CDR3 coding sequence is TGTGCCAGCAGCTTCCCAGGGAGCGAGCAGTACTTC.

At least ten counts were recorded for this clonotype. The chain links TRBV7-9 to TRBJ2-2, with 11 bases lining up with TRBD1. Germline values: CDR1 SEHNR, CDR2 FQNEAQ (reference sequence). The CDR3 covers 16 residues. The V and J ends lost 5 bases and 5 bases, in that order; junction bases with no gene match: 7. This CDR3 reads CASSRGDRGATGELFF. CDR3 sequence (DNA): TGTGCCAGCAGCCGCGGGGACAGGGGGGCGACCGGGGAGCTGTTTTTT.

The genes are TRBV20-1 and TRBJ1-1; D perhaps matches TRBD1 (5 bases). V lost 0 bases, J lost 2 bases, and 19 bases lay in between. This CDR3 comprises 17 residues. Germline CDR1 and CDR2: DFQATT and SNEGSKA (reference sequence). The CDR3 nucleotides are TGCAGTGCTAGAGATCCGGGGGGAAGGGATCGTAACACTGAAGCTTTCTTT. Its translation: CSARDPGGRDRNTEAFF.

The chain carries TRBV2 and TRBJ1-1; weak D call: TRBD1 (6 bases). Trimming removed 6 bases from V and 0 bases from J, with 17 bases in between. CDR3 length equals 16 residues. Germline V gives CDR1 SNHLY, CDR2 FYNNEI. The CDR3 spells CASREGVTSMNTEAFF. CDR3 coding DNA: TGTGCCAGCAGGGAGGGGGTGACTTCCATGAACACTGAAGCTTTCTTT.

This chain joins TRBV20-1 and TRBJ1-1; possibly TRBD1 for D (5 bases). The germline V and J ends were trimmed by 4 bases and 6 bases, with 21 bases remaining between them. Germline loops: CDR1 DFQATT, CDR2 SNEGSKA (reference sequence). The CDR3 loop spans 15 amino acids. CDR3 loop: CSATGGAQPGAEAFF. In DNA form, the CDR3 reads TGCAGTGCTACAGGAGGGGCCCAGCCTGGGGCTGAAGCTTTCTTT.

This chain links TRBV6-1 with TRBJ2-3, with D tentatively TRBD1 or TRBD2 (5 bases each). Trimming pared 5 bases from V and 2 bases from J, leaving 23 bases between. The CDR3 has 18 amino acids. Germline V gene data show CDR1 as MNHNS and CDR2 as SASEGT. CDR3 nucleotides: TGTGCCAGCAGTCCCCTGGCCCTCAGTGGGGGACCCACAGATACGCAGTATTTT. Translating it yields CASSPLALSGGPTDTQYF.

This clonotype has only a few counts. The V gene is TRBV20-1, the J gene TRBJ2-5; 8 nucleotides align to TRBD2. The V segment lost 7 bases and the J segment 4 bases; nucleotides outside the gene matches: 5. The CDR3 is 12 amino acids. Germline V CDR1 and CDR2: DFQATT, SNEGSKA (reference sequence). The CDR3: CSGNLAGETQYF. CDR3 coding DNA: TGCAGTGGAAATCTAGCGGGAGAGACCCAGTACTTC.

This clonotype has a handful of counts. This chain uses TRBV20-1 with TRBJ1-4; D might be TRBD1 (5 bases). The ends were cut back, 3 bases at V and 2 bases at J, with 7 bases in the middle. The CDR3 covers 13 residues. Germline-derived CDR1 and CDR2 are DFQATT and SNEGSKA (reference sequence). The CDR3 sequence is CSARGGTNEKLFF. CDR3 nucleotide sequence: TGCAGTGCTAGGGGGGGTACTAATGAAAAACTGTTTTTT.

This clonotype was picked up a small number of times. The chain employs TRBV2 and TRBJ2-7; D unclear. The germline CDR1 and CDR2 sequences are SNHLY and FYNNEI. V lost 2 bases to trimming and J lost 3 bases, with 5 bases between them. The CDR3 sequence is 12 residues long. The CDR3 region is CASSEYHYEQYF. CDR3 nucleotide sequence: TGTGCCAGCAGTGAATACCACTACGAGCAGTACTTC.